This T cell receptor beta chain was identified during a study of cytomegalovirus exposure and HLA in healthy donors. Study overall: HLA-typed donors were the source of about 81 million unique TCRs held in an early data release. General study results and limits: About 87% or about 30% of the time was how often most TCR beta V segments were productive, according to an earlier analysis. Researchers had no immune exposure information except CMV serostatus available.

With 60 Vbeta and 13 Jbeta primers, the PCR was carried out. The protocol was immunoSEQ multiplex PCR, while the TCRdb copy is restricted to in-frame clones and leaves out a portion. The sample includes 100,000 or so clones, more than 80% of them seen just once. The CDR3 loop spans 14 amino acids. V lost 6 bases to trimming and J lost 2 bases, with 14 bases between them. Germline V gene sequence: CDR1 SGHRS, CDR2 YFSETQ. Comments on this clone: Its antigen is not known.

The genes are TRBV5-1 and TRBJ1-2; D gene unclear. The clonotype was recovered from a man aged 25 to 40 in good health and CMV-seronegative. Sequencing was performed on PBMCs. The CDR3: CASKVDGGNYGYTF. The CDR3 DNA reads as TGCGCCAGCAAGGTTGACGGAGGGAACTATGGCTACACCTTC.